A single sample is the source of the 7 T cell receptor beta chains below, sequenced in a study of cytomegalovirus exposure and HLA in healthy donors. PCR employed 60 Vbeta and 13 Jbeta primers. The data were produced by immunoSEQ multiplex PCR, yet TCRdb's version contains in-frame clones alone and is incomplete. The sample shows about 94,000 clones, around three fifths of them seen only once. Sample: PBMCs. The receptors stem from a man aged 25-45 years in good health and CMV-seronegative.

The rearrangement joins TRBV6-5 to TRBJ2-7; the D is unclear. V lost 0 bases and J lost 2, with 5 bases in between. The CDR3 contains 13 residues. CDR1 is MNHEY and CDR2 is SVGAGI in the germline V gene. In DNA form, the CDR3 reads TGTGCCAGCAGTTACTCTGTCACCTACGAGCAGTACTTC. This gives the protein CASSYSVTYEQYF.

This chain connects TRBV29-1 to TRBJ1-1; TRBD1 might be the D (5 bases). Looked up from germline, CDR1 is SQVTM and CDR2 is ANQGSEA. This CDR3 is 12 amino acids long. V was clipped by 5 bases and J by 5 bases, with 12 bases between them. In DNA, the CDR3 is TGCAGCGTTTTGGGGGGTCGGACTGAAGCTTTCTTT. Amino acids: CSVLGGRTEAFF.

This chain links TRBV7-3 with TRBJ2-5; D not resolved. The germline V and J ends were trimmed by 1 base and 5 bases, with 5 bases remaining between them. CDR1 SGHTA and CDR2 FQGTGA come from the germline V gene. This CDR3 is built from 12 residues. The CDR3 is CASSLNRETQYF. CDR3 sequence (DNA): TGTGCCAGCAGCTTAAATCGGGAGACCCAGTACTTC.

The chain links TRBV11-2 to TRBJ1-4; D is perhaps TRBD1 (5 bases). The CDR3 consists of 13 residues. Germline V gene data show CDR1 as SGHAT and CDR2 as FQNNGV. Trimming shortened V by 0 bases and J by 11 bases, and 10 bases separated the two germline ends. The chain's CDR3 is CASSLEGRAKLFF. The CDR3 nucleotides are TGTGCCAGCAGCTTAGAGGGGCGAGCCAAACTGTTTTTT.

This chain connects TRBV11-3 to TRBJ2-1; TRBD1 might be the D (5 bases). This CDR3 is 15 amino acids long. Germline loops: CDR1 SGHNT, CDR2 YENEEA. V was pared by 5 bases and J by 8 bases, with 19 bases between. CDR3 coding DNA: TGTGCCAGCAGCCAAACCTTCAGGGTGATCGATGAGCAGTTCTTC. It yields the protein CASSQTFRVIDEQFF.

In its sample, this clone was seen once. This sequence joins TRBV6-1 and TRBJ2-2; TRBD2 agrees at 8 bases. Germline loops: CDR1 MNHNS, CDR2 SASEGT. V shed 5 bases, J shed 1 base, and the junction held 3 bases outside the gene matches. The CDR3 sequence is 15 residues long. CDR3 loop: CASSRAGENTGELFF. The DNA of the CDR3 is TGTGCCAGCAGTAGAGCGGGAGAGAACACCGGGGAGCTGTTTTTT.

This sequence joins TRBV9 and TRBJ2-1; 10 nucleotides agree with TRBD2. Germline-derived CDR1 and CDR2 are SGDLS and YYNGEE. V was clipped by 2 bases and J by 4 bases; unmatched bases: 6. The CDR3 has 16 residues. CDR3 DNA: TGTGCCAGCAGCGTTCTAGCGGGAGCAGAGTACAATGAGCAGTTCTTC. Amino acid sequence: CASSVLAGAEYNEQFF.